Listed below are T cell receptor beta chains from one sample, sequenced in a study of OX40 agonist ivuxolimab in advanced cancers. Clones were sequenced by immunoSEQ multiplex PCR, and TCRdb holds only the in-frame ones, with some missing. This sample yields 16,000 or so clones, of which about 75% are seen a single time; roughly an eighth belongs to the top ten. The sequences come from CD4+ or CD8+ T cells sorted from blood, collected in a trial of the OX40 agonist ivuxolimab. The receptors were gathered from an adult with an advanced solid tumor such as melanoma, head and neck, liver or kidney cancer. Both conserved end residues are trimmed from each CDR3. Each record gives: D gene, V gene, J gene, CDR3 protein. D genes are given only for firm matches.

d_gene: NA; v_gene: TRBV19; j_gene: TRBJ1-1; CDR3aa: ASRALGVNTEAF
d_gene: NA; v_gene: TRBV19; j_gene: TRBJ2-2; CDR3aa: ASSWGNTGELF
d_gene: NA; v_gene: TRBV11-3; j_gene: TRBJ2-3; CDR3aa: ASSASQGQSTDTQY
d_gene: NA; v_gene: TRBV4-2; j_gene: TRBJ1-1; CDR3aa: ASSITGTSNTEAF
d_gene: NA; v_gene: TRBV11-3; j_gene: TRBJ2-7; CDR3aa: ATRGGDRYEQY
d_gene: NA; v_gene: TRBV25-1; j_gene: TRBJ1-1; CDR3aa: ASSPQGSGTEAF
d_gene: NA; v_gene: TRBV6-5; j_gene: TRBJ1-1; CDR3aa: ASSPPGEPNTEAF
d_gene: NA; v_gene: TRBV11-3; j_gene: TRBJ1-2; CDR3aa: ASSFFYGYT
d_gene: TRBD1; v_gene: TRBV29-1; j_gene: TRBJ1-2; CDR3aa: SVPDRAIYGYT
d_gene: NA; v_gene: TRBV9; j_gene: TRBJ1-2; CDR3aa: ASATANYGYT
d_gene: TRBD2; v_gene: TRBV28; j_gene: TRBJ2-7; CDR3aa: ASTHLSGGGAYEQY
d_gene: NA; v_gene: TRBV9; j_gene: TRBJ2-3; CDR3aa: ASSPGVAWRTDTQY
d_gene: NA; v_gene: TRBV21-1; j_gene: TRBJ1-2; CDR3aa: ARRGGTFPGANYGYT
d_gene: NA; v_gene: TRBV6-5; j_gene: TRBJ1-2; CDR3aa: ASSYAANYGYT
d_gene: TRBD1; v_gene: TRBV7-1; j_gene: TRBJ2-7; CDR3aa: ASSLDRAISYEQY
d_gene: TRBD1; v_gene: TRBV5-6; j_gene: TRBJ2-7; CDR3aa: ASSLRDRAYEQY
d_gene: TRBD1; v_gene: TRBV6-6; j_gene: TRBJ1-2; CDR3aa: ASSPSGTGGGYT
d_gene: NA; v_gene: TRBV27; j_gene: TRBJ2-6; CDR3aa: ASSLVQSGANVLT
d_gene: NA; v_gene: TRBV6-1; j_gene: TRBJ2-1; CDR3aa: ASSDRVDEQF
d_gene: NA; v_gene: TRBV7-9; j_gene: TRBJ1-2; CDR3aa: ASRGAGEHYGYT
d_gene: NA; v_gene: TRBV6-5; j_gene: TRBJ2-3; CDR3aa: ASSYFGSSTDTQY
d_gene: NA; v_gene: TRBV6-5; j_gene: TRBJ1-2; CDR3aa: ASSYSWGYGYT
d_gene: TRBD1; v_gene: TRBV27; j_gene: TRBJ2-7; CDR3aa: ASSLGTGTGGSYEQY
d_gene: TRBD1; v_gene: TRBV27; j_gene: TRBJ1-2; CDR3aa: ASSPGTGYGYT
d_gene: TRBD1; v_gene: TRBV7-8; j_gene: TRBJ2-7; CDR3aa: ASSSRTGIAYEQY
d_gene: NA; v_gene: TRBV2; j_gene: TRBJ2-7; CDR3aa: ASGGRVYEQY
d_gene: TRBD1; v_gene: TRBV5-5; j_gene: TRBJ1-5; CDR3aa: ASSLAHRGDQPQH
d_gene: NA; v_gene: TRBV7-2; j_gene: TRBJ2-5; CDR3aa: ASSLEEDETQY
d_gene: TRBD1; v_gene: TRBV13; j_gene: TRBJ2-5; CDR3aa: ASSHRRDSEETQY
d_gene: TRBD1; v_gene: TRBV6-6; j_gene: TRBJ2-7; CDR3aa: ASSLGQVYEQY
d_gene: NA; v_gene: TRBV6-6; j_gene: TRBJ2-5; CDR3aa: ASSLEGETQY
d_gene: NA; v_gene: TRBV5-4; j_gene: TRBJ1-2; CDR3aa: ASSLGGSGYT
d_gene: NA; v_gene: TRBV7-6; j_gene: TRBJ2-7; CDR3aa: ASSLTGPSYEQY
d_gene: NA; v_gene: TRBV27; j_gene: TRBJ1-1; CDR3aa: ASSLLERYEAF
d_gene: NA; v_gene: TRBV11-2; j_gene: TRBJ1-2; CDR3aa: ASTNQEGFYGYT
d_gene: NA; v_gene: TRBV28; j_gene: TRBJ2-6; CDR3aa: ATLPGALGGANVLT
d_gene: TRBD2; v_gene: TRBV4-2; j_gene: TRBJ2-5; CDR3aa: ASSPFSGGGETQY
d_gene: NA; v_gene: TRBV6-5; j_gene: TRBJ1-1; CDR3aa: ASSRGGFTEAF
d_gene: TRBD1; v_gene: TRBV6-5; j_gene: TRBJ2-7; CDR3aa: ASNHRDREYEQY
d_gene: NA; v_gene: TRBV6-1; j_gene: TRBJ2-1; CDR3aa: AYREDSYNEQF
d_gene: TRBD2; v_gene: TRBV11-3; j_gene: TRBJ2-7; CDR3aa: ASSFGDYSYEQY
d_gene: TRBD2; v_gene: TRBV4-1; j_gene: TRBJ2-7; CDR3aa: ASSQGLAGYEQY
d_gene: TRBD2; v_gene: TRBV7-2; j_gene: TRBJ2-3; CDR3aa: ASSPMAGGAPDTQY
d_gene: NA; v_gene: TRBV4-3; j_gene: TRBJ2-7; CDR3aa: ASSQERDGEQY
d_gene: NA; v_gene: TRBV5-4; j_gene: TRBJ2-2; CDR3aa: ASSLGGAFTGELF
d_gene: TRBD1; v_gene: TRBV19; j_gene: TRBJ2-7; CDR3aa: ASSEGASYEQY
d_gene: NA; v_gene: TRBV7-7; j_gene: TRBJ2-3; CDR3aa: ASSPLWTDTQY
d_gene: TRBD2; v_gene: TRBV6-5; j_gene: TRBJ2-3; CDR3aa: ASSLLAGGSDTQY
d_gene: TRBD2; v_gene: TRBV6-1; j_gene: TRBJ2-7; CDR3aa: ASSEMRGGPYEQY
d_gene: NA; v_gene: TRBV28; j_gene: TRBJ2-5; CDR3aa: ASSEAPDTSQY
d_gene: NA; v_gene: TRBV11-2; j_gene: TRBJ2-7; CDR3aa: ASSLGAGSYEQY
d_gene: NA; v_gene: TRBV7-6; j_gene: TRBJ1-5; CDR3aa: ASSLEGGQPQH
d_gene: TRBD1; v_gene: TRBV7-7; j_gene: TRBJ2-7; CDR3aa: ASSPGTGEGREQY
d_gene: NA; v_gene: TRBV7-3; j_gene: TRBJ1-1; CDR3aa: ASSLFPGSDTEAF
d_gene: NA; v_gene: TRBV7-7; j_gene: TRBJ1-1; CDR3aa: ASSPYQGGTEAF
d_gene: NA; v_gene: TRBV5-4; j_gene: TRBJ1-2; CDR3aa: ASSLGYSAGGYT
d_gene: NA; v_gene: TRBV13; j_gene: TRBJ1-5; CDR3aa: ASSHDETQPQH
d_gene: NA; v_gene: TRBV6-5; j_gene: TRBJ2-7; CDR3aa: ASSYYRDNSYEQY
d_gene: NA; v_gene: TRBV7-9; j_gene: TRBJ2-3; CDR3aa: ASSSKRADTQY